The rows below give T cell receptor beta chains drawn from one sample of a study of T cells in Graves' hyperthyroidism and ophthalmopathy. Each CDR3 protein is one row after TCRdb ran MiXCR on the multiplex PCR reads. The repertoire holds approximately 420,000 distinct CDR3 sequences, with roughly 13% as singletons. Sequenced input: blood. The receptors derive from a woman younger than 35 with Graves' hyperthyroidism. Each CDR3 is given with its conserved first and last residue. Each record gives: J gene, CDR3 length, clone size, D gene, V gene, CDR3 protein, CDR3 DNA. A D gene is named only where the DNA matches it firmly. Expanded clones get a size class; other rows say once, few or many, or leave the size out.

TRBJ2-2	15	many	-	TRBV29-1	CSVEDRSGGGGELFF	TGCAGCGTTGAAGATCGATCCGGGGGTGGCGGGGAGCTGTTTTTT
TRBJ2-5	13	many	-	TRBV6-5	CASSYGSGVDQYF	TGTGCCAGCAGTTATGGGTCGGGGGTAGACCAGTACTTC
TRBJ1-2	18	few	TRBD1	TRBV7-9	CASSSGGTGRSRTDGYTF	TGTGCCAGCAGCTCAGGCGGGACAGGGAGGTCCAGGACCGATGGCTACACCTTC
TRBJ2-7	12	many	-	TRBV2	CASRPEVGEQYF	TGTGCCAGCAGGCCCGAAGTAGGCGAGCAGTACTTC
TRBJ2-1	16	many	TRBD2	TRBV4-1	CASSQDSSGRLDEQFF	TGCGCCAGCAGCCAAGATTCTAGCGGGAGATTGGATGAGCAGTTCTTC
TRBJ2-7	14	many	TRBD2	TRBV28	CASSPSGGGYEQYF	TGTGCCAGCAGCCCCTCGGGCGGGGGCTACGAGCAGTACTTC
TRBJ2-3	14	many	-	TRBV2	CASSVGSATDTQYF	TGTGCCAGCAGTGTAGGAAGCGCCACAGATACGCAGTATTTT
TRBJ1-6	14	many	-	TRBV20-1	CSARGEGHNSPLHF	TGCAGTGCTAGAGGGGAGGGTCATAATTCACCCCTCCACTTT
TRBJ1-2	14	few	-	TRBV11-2	CASSLVVANYGYTF	TGTGCCAGCAGCTTAGTCGTAGCTAACTATGGCTACACCTTC
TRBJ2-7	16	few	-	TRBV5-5	CASSGVGGEPGGEQYF	TGTGCCAGCAGCGGAGTGGGCGGGGAGCCTGGTGGAGAGCAGTACTTC
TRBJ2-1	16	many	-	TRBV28	CASSPSGTETYNEQFF	TGTGCCAGCAGCCCCTCCGGGACGGAAACCTACAATGAGCAGTTCTTC
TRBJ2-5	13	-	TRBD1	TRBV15	CATSRDRDETQYF	TGTGCCACCAGCAGGGACAGGGACGAGACCCAGTACTTC
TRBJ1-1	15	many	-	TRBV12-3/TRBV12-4	CASSLGGALATEAFF	TGTGCCAGCAGTTTGGGGGGCGCTCTAGCCACTGAAGCTTTCTTT
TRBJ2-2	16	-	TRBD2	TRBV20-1	CSARDLGRELTGELFF	TGCAGTGCTAGAGATCTTGGGCGGGAGTTGACCGGGGAGCTGTTTTTT
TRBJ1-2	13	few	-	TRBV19	CASRMENFYGYTF	TGTGCCAGTAGAATGGAGAATTTCTATGGCTACACCTTC
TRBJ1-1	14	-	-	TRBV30	CAWTHLGGRLKAFF	TGTGCCTGGACCCACCTTGGGGGGCGGCTGAAAGCTTTCTTT
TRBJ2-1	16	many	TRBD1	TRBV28	CASRMGQGLLWDEQFF	TGTGCCAGCAGGATGGGACAGGGACTACTATGGGATGAGCAGTTCTTC
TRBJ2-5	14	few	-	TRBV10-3	CAISVGSPGSAQYF	TGTGCCATCAGTGTAGGCTCCCCGGGGTCGGCCCAGTACTTC
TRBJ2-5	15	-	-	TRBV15	CATSRDRFEKETQYF	TGTGCCACCAGCAGAGACCGCTTTGAGAAAGAGACCCAGTACTTC
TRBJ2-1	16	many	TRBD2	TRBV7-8	CASSLAGGRARDEQFF	TGTGCCAGCAGCTTAGCAGGCGGGAGGGCCCGCGATGAGCAGTTCTTC
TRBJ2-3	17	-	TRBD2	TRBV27	CASSLYPTSGPTDTQYF	TGTGCCAGCAGTTTATACCCAACTAGCGGACCCACAGATACGCAGTATTTT
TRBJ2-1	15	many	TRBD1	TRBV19	CASSIRDRGFNEQFF	TGTGCCAGTAGTATTAGGGACAGGGGGTTTAATGAGCAGTTCTTC
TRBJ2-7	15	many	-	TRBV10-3	CAIEARMGERYEQYF	TGTGCCATCGAGGCCCGGATGGGGGAGCGGTACGAGCAGTACTTC
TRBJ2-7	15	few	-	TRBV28	CASSLMWGISYEQYF	TGTGCCAGCAGTTTAATGTGGGGGATCTCCTACGAGCAGTACTTC
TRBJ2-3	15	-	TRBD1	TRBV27	CASRSGTGGPDTQYF	TGTGCCAGCAGATCCGGGACAGGGGGACCAGATACGCAGTATTTT
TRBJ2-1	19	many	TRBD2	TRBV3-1	CATQSRELAGGPVYNEQFF	TGTGCCACCCAGAGTCGGGAGTTGGCGGGAGGGCCTGTGTACAATGAGCAGTTCTTC
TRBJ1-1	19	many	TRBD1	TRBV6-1	CASSEIRGTGLVVDTEAFF	TGTGCCAGCAGTGAAATCCGGGGGACAGGGCTCGTTGTTGACACTGAAGCTTTCTTT
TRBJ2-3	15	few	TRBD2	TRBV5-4	CASSMVGLAVDTQYF	TGTGCCAGCAGCATGGTGGGACTAGCGGTAGATACGCAGTATTTT
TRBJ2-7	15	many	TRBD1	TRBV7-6	CASSHDRDSSYEQYF	TGTGCCAGCAGTCACGACCGGGACAGCTCCTACGAGCAGTACTTC
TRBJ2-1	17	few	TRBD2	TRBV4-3	CASSQDKGGSLWDEQFF	TGCGCCAGCAGCCAAGATAAGGGCGGGAGCCTCTGGGATGAGCAGTTCTTC
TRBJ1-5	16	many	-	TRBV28	CASSFRRSLADQPQHF	TGTGCCAGCAGTTTTCGACGGTCTCTGGCGGATCAGCCCCAGCATTTT
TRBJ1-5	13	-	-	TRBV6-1	CASIGVIHQPQHF	TGTGCCAGCATCGGGGTAATCCATCAGCCCCAGCATTTT
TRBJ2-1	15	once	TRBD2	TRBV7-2	CASSHRDYSYNEQFF	TGTGCCAGCAGCCACCGGGACTACTCCTACAATGAGCAGTTCTTC
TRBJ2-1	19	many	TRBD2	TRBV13	CASSSSRLAGATSYNEQFF	TGTGCCAGCAGCTCATCGCGACTAGCGGGAGCGACAAGCTACAATGAGCAGTTCTTC
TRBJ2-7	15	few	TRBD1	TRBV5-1	CASSLGTGSSHEQYF	TGCGCCAGCAGCTTGGGGACAGGGTCATCCCACGAGCAGTACTTC
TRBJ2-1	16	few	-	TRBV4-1	CASSQDIAAGYNEQFF	TGCGCCAGCAGCCAAGATATAGCAGCAGGGTACAATGAGCAGTTCTTC
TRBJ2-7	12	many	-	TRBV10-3	CAISEAVYEQYF	TGTGCCATCAGTGAGGCGGTCTACGAGCAGTACTTC
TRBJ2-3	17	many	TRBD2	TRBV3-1	CASSQDPGGSHTDTQYF	TGTGCCAGCAGCCAAGATCCCGGCGGGAGTCATACAGATACGCAGTATTTT
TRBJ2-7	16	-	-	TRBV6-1	CASSRHGAAVSYEQYF	TGTGCCAGCAGTAGACATGGAGCCGCAGTAAGCTACGAGCAGTACTTC
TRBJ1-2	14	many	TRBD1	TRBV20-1	CSAIQGGSFYGYTF	TGCAGTGCTATTCAGGGGGGGAGTTTCTATGGCTACACCTTC
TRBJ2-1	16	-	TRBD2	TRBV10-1	CASSPVAGGFGNEQFF	TGCGCCAGCAGCCCCGTAGCGGGAGGGTTCGGAAATGAGCAGTTCTTC
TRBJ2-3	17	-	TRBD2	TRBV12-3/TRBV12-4	CASSFQASGRATDTQYF	TGTGCCAGCAGTTTCCAGGCTAGCGGGAGGGCCACAGATACGCAGTATTTT
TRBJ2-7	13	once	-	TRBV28	CASSLSGAYKQYF	TGTGCCAGCAGTCTTAGCGGCGCCTACAAGCAGTACTTC
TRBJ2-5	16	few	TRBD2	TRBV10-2	CASSVLAAAIQETQYF	TGCGCCAGCAGTGTCCTAGCGGCCGCAATCCAAGAGACCCAGTACTTC
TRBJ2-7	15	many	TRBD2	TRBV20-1	CSARDYSGRAHEQYF	TGCAGTGCTAGAGATTATAGCGGGAGGGCCCACGAGCAGTACTTC
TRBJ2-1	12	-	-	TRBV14	CASSQGWSEQFF	TGTGCCAGCAGCCAGGGGTGGAGTGAGCAGTTCTTC